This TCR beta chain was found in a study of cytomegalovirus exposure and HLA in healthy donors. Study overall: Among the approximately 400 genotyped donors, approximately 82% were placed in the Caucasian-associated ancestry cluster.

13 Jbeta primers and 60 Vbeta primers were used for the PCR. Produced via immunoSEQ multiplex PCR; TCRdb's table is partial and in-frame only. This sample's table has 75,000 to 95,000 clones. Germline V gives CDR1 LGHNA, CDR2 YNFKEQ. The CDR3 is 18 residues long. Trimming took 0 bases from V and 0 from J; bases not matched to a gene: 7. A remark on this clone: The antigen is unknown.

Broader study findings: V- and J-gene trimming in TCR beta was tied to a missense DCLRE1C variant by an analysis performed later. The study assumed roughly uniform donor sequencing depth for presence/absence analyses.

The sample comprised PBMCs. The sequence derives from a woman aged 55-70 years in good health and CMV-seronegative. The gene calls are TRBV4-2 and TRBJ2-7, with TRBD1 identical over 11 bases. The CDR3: CASSQDLVGTGGSYEQYF. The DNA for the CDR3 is TGTGCCAGCAGCCAAGATCTGGTCGGGACAGGGGGCTCCTACGAGCAGTACTTC.